These 29 T cell receptor beta chains were sequenced from one sample in a study of blood T cells in healthy people across ages. The use of a sample-barcoded 5' primer and a J-beta primer mix characterized a second PCR of roughly 6 to 11 cycles. TCRdb ran MiXCR on the 5' RACE reads and lists one entry per CDR3 protein. The sample holds fewer than 900,000 distinct CDR3 sequences, approximately 49% seen once. Material: blood. These receptors came from a woman aged 60-75 years in good health.

The gene calls are TRBV7-2 and TRBJ2-1; D is perhaps TRBD1 (6 bases). Between the trimmed V and J ends, which lost 5 bases and 4 bases, there was a span of 12 bases. In germline, CDR1 is SGHTA, CDR2 FQGNSA. The CDR3 has 14 residues. The CDR3 here is CTSSPHQGYNEQFF. The CDR3 bases are TGTACCAGCAGCCCCCACCAGGGGTACAATGAGCAGTTCTTC.

There are many counts of this clonotype. The CDR3: CSVADRLNTDTQYF. CDR3 sequence (DNA): TGCAGCGTTGCTGACAGGTTGAACACAGATACGCAGTATTTT. The rearrangement links TRBV29-1 to TRBJ2-3, with D maybe TRBD1 (6 bases). In germline, CDR1 is SQVTM, CDR2 ANQGSEA. This CDR3 has 14 residues. V gave up 4 bases and J gave up 2 bases, with 13 bases separating them.

The V call is TRBV7-2, the J call TRBJ2-6, with D perhaps matching TRBD2 (6 bases). This CDR3 spans 17 amino acids. The germline V gene encodes CDR1 SGHTA and CDR2 FQGNSA. V lost 1 base and J 0 bases, leaving 10 bases between the germline ends. CDR3: CASSLVFGGSGANVLTF. CDR3 nucleotides: TGTGCCAGCAGCTTAGTCTTCGGGGGCTCTGGGGCCAACGTCCTGACTTTC. Supplemented by reference TRBV7-2 and TRBJ2-6, the full variable domain reads GAGVSQSPSNKVTEKGKDVELRCDPISGHTALYWYRQSLGQGLEFLIYFQGNSAPDKSGLPSDRFSAERTGGSVSTLTIQRTQQEDSAVYLCASSLVFGGSGANVLTFGAGSRLTVL.

The chain recombines TRBV15 with TRBJ2-2; D gene unclear. The CDR3 extends over 12 amino acids. The ends were cut back, 3 bases at V and 6 bases at J, with 5 bases in the middle. CDR1 LNHNV and CDR2 YYDKDF come from the germline V gene (reference sequence). The CDR3 sequence: CATSRGPGELFF. In DNA, the CDR3 is TGTGCCACCAGCAGGGGCCCCGGGGAGCTGTTTTTT.

The genes are TRBV9 and TRBJ1-2; the D is unclear. This CDR3 has 15 residues. The germline gives CDR1 SGDLS, CDR2 YYNGEE. The ends were cut back, 4 bases at V and 0 bases at J, with 13 bases in the middle. In DNA, the CDR3 is TGTGCCAGCAGCCCTACCCAGCGTTCTAACTATGGCTACACCTTC. Its protein is CASSPTQRSNYGYTF.

This chain connects TRBV2 to TRBJ2-5; D might be TRBD2 (5 bases). This CDR3 has 12 amino acids. V gave up 4 bases and J gave up 11 bases, with 14 bases separating them. CDR1 and CDR2 from the germline V gene are SNHLY and FYNNEI. The CDR3 reads CASSGNDYEQYF. The CDR3 DNA reads as TGTGCCAGCAGTGGGAACGACTATGAGCAGTACTTC. Complete variable domain (other parts from reference TRBV2 and TRBJ2-5): EPEVTQTPSHQVTQMGQEVILRCVPISNHLYFYWYRQILGQKVEFLVSFYNNEISEKSEIFDDQFSVERPDGSNFTLKIRSTKLEDSAMYFCASSGNDYEQYFGPGTRLLVL.

This sequence joins TRBV7-2 and TRBJ1-3, with 7 bases matching TRBD1. Germline values: CDR1 SGHTA, CDR2 FQGNSA. Trimming took 6 bases from V and 2 from J; bases not matched to a gene: 7. The CDR3 runs to 15 residues. CDR3 in DNA: TGTGCCAGCAGTCTAGACAGGGCGGCTGGAAACACCATATATTTT. It encodes CASSLDRAAGNTIYF.

The rearrangement links TRBV11-2 to TRBJ2-5; D is unclear. Trimming took off 5 bases at V and 2 bases at J, with 12 bases between the two ends. CDR1 SGHAT and CDR2 FQNNGV come from the germline V gene. CDR3 length: 14 residues. The CDR3 nucleotides are TGTGCCAGCAGCCATACAGCGATTCAAGAGACCCAGTACTTC. This encodes CASSHTAIQETQYF.

A single count supports this clonotype. As DNA, the CDR3 is TGTGCCACCAGCAGAGACAGGGCAAACACTGAAGCTTTCTTT. Encoded protein: CATSRDRANTEAFF. This sequence joins TRBV15 and TRBJ1-1; D perhaps matches TRBD1 (5 bases). Germline CDR1 reads LNHNV; CDR2 reads YYDKDF (reference sequence). V shed 0 bases and J shed 2 bases, with 7 bases lying between them. The CDR3 extends over 14 amino acids.

This clonotype was recorded once. As DNA, the CDR3 is TGTGCCAGCAGCCAACTGGAGGGAGGGTATGGCTACACCTTC. This sequence encodes CASSQLEGGYGYTF. The chain links TRBV28 to TRBJ1-2, with unresolved D. Germline V gene data show CDR1 as MDHEN and CDR2 as SYDVKM. The CDR3 runs 14 residues. The V end lost 6 bases, the J end lost 5 bases, and 16 bases lay between the germline ends.

The chain couples TRBV12-3 or TRBV12-4 to TRBJ2-1; tentative D call: TRBD2 (5 bases). The length of the CDR3 is 14 residues. Trimming took off 3 bases at V and 6 bases at J, with 12 bases between the two ends. The CDR3 coding sequence is TGTGCCAGCAGTTTTGGTCCTAGCCCCAATGAGCAGTTCTTC. Protein: CASSFGPSPNEQFF.

The V call is TRBV7-2, the J call TRBJ2-1; D is perhaps TRBD1 (6 bases). The CDR3 contains 14 residues. The germline V gene encodes CDR1 SGHTA and CDR2 FQGNSA. With 5 bases removed from V and 7 bases from J, the gap between germline ends came to 15 bases. The CDR3 reads CASSRLQQGNEQFF. The CDR3 DNA reads TGTGCCAGCAGCCGCCTTCAACAGGGAAATGAGCAGTTCTTC.

This clonotype was observed a few times. The chain links TRBV4-1 to TRBJ2-4; tentative D call: TRBD1 (5 bases). Germline V gives CDR1 MGHRA, CDR2 YSYEKL. The CDR3 consists of 19 residues. Deletions cut 0 bases from V and 1 base from J, with 19 bases between. CDR3 residues: CASSQDRAQGYWAKNIQYF. The DNA for the CDR3 is TGCGCCAGCAGCCAAGATCGGGCCCAGGGTTATTGGGCCAAAAACATTCAGTACTTC.

The table lists this clonotype with a few counts. The chain couples TRBV29-1 to TRBJ2-3, with 9 bases that match TRBD2. Trimming at V came to 6 bases and at J to 4 bases, leaving 20 bases not matched to a gene. CDR3 length equals 18 residues. Germline V gene data show CDR1 as SQVTM and CDR2 as ANQGSEA. The CDR3 sequence: CSVNTPSGTFGTADTQYF. The CDR3 DNA reads TGCAGCGTCAACACGCCTAGCGGGACTTTCGGGACAGCAGATACGCAGTATTTT.

This clonotype appeared a few times. The rearrangement uses TRBV6-2 or TRBV6-3 and TRBJ2-7; D is perhaps TRBD1 or TRBD2 (5 bases each). The CDR3 has 14 amino acids. The V gene's germline CDR1 is MNHEY and CDR2 SVGEGT. V dropped 1 base and J dropped 0 bases, with 7 bases sitting between them. The CDR3 protein is CASSYYGTSYEQYF. CDR3 coding DNA: TGTGCCAGCAGTTACTATGGGACCTCCTACGAGCAGTACTTC.

The CDR3 coding sequence is TGTGCCAGCAGCAGAACAGGGCCACAAGAGACCCAGTACTTC. Translating it yields CASSRTGPQETQYF. The chain combines TRBV7-2 with TRBJ2-5; D may be TRBD1 (6 bases). Germline values: CDR1 SGHTA, CDR2 FQGNSA. This CDR3 comprises 14 residues. Trimming cost V 5 bases and J 2 bases, with 12 bases left between them.

The chain has TRBV7-3 and TRBJ2-1; 13 bases fit TRBD2. Unmatched junction bases numbered 3, after V lost 0 bases and J lost 7 bases. Germline CDR1 is SGHTA and CDR2 is FQGTGA. CDR3 size: 16 residues. CDR3 loop: CASSLTVGLAGNEQFF. The CDR3 coding sequence is TGTGCCAGCAGCTTAACTGTGGGACTAGCGGGAAATGAGCAGTTCTTC.

This chain joins TRBV10-3 and TRBJ2-1; 10 bases are shared with TRBD2. Germline lookup yields CDR1 ENHRY and CDR2 SYGVKD. Losses at the gene ends were 5 bases for V and 8 bases for J; bases not matched to a gene: 9. This CDR3 region has 15 residues. The CDR3 sequence: CAISSGRAKSDEQFF. The DNA for the CDR3 is TGTGCCATCAGTAGCGGGAGGGCCAAGAGCGATGAGCAGTTCTTC.

V gene TRBV29-1 combines with J gene TRBJ2-7; either TRBD1 or TRBD2 may supply D (5 bases each). This CDR3 spans 14 amino acids. CDR1 and CDR2 (germline): SQVTM, ANQGSEA. Deletions cut 2 bases from V and 3 bases from J, with 14 bases between. The CDR3 protein is CSVESPGPYYEQYF. The DNA of the CDR3 is TGCAGCGTTGAATCTCCGGGACCCTACTACGAGCAGTACTTC.

A few counts support this clonotype. The gene calls are TRBV4-3 and TRBJ2-1; the D gene is possibly TRBD1 (5 bases). This CDR3 spans 16 amino acids. CDR1 is LGHNA, CDR2 YSLEER, per germline. V was pared by 0 bases and J by 1 base, with 10 bases between. In DNA, the CDR3 is TGCGCCAGCAGCCAAGAGACAGCTTGGTCCTACAATGAGCAGTTCTTC. As protein: CASSQETAWSYNEQFF.

The rearrangement links TRBV5-1 to TRBJ1-6, with no clear D. Trimming shortened V by 0 bases and J by 8 bases, and 9 bases separated the two germline ends. Germline CDR1 and CDR2: SGHRS and YFSETQ. The CDR3 loop spans 14 amino acids. Written as DNA, the CDR3 is TGCGCCAGCAGCTTGGGCGGAGATTATTCACCCCTCCACTTT. This gives the protein CASSLGGDYSPLHF.

This chain uses TRBV9 with TRBJ2-1, with D tentatively TRBD2 (5 bases). The CDR3 spans 13 residues. Germline lookup yields CDR1 SGDLS and CDR2 YYNGEE. Between the trimmed V and J ends, which lost 5 bases and 5 bases, there was a span of 11 bases. CDR3 residues: CASSMTNNNEQFF. CDR3 bases: TGTGCCAGCAGTATGACTAATAACAATGAGCAGTTCTTC. Combining the CDR3 with reference TRBV9 and TRBJ2-1 gives the whole variable domain DSGVTQTPKHLITATGQRVTLRCSPRSGDLSVYWYQQSLDQGLQFLIQYYNGEERAKGNILERFSAQQFPDLHSELNLSSLELGDSALYFCASSMTNNNEQFFGPGTRLTVL.

This rearrangement joins TRBV6-2 or TRBV6-3 to TRBJ2-7, with D hard to call. The CDR3 has 14 amino acids. Per germline, CDR1 MNHEY and CDR2 SVGEGT. The germline V and J ends were trimmed by 5 bases and 3 bases, with 14 bases remaining between them. The CDR3: CASSRQGGNYEQYF. The CDR3, as DNA: TGTGCCAGCAGTCGACAAGGCGGCAACTACGAGCAGTACTTC.

This clonotype was seen a few times. V and J are TRBV25-1 and TRBJ2-6; maybe TRBD1 (6 bases). Trimming removed 2 bases from V and 4 bases from J, with 9 bases in between. This CDR3 region has 15 residues. CDR1 and CDR2 from the germline V gene are MGHDK and SYGVNS. CDR3 sequence reads: CASSEAGAGANVLTF. DNA of the CDR3: TGTGCCAGCAGTGAAGCAGGGGCCGGGGCCAACGTCCTGACTTTC. The full variable domain, rest sourced from reference TRBV25-1 and TRBJ2-6, is EADIYQTPRYLVIGTGKKITLECSQTMGHDKMYWYQQDPGMELHLIHYSYGVNSTEKGDLSSESTVSRIRTEHFPLTLESARPSHTSQYLCASSEAGAGANVLTFGAGSRLTVL.

This sequence joins TRBV24-1 and TRBJ2-5; a weak D match, TRBD1 (5 bases). The V gene lost 9 bases and the J gene lost 5 bases, with 15 bases spanning the gap. Germline V lookup: CDR1 KGHDR, CDR2 SFDVKD. This CDR3 has 13 residues. CDR3 sequence reads: CATSTAYVETQYF. CDR3 coding DNA: TGTGCCACCTCGACAGCATACGTGGAGACCCAGTACTTC.

This clonotype appeared a single time. The junction differs from germline at one of its ends, possibly a read error. The chain uses TRBV9 and TRBJ2-7; TRBD1 is a possible D gene (6 bases). From germline, CDR1 is SGDLS and CDR2 YYNGEE. The CDR3 totals 14 residues. DNA for the CDR3: TGTGTCAGCAGCGTAGTGGACAGTGGGTACGAGCAGTACTTC. This encodes CVSSVVDSGYEQYF.

The chain is built from TRBV11-2 and TRBJ1-3; D is ambiguous. The length of the CDR3 is 15 residues. Trimming removed 5 bases from V and 7 bases from J, with 18 bases in between. Germline V lookup: CDR1 SGHAT, CDR2 FQNNGV. The CDR3: CASSPEALIGNTIYF. The CDR3 DNA sequence: TGTGCCAGCAGCCCAGAAGCGTTGATCGGGAACACCATATATTTT.

This clonotype occurred a few times. The chain joins TRBV27 to TRBJ2-5; a weak D match, TRBD2 (6 bases). Germline CDR1 reads MNHEY; CDR2 reads SMNVEV (reference sequence). The CDR3 has 15 residues. Trimming left V 2 bases short and J 5 bases short, with 15 bases between. The CDR3 bases are TGTGCCAGCAGTTTAAGGCTAGCGAGAAGGGAGACCCAGTACTTC. Translating gives CASSLRLARRETQYF.

This sequence joins TRBV7-3 and TRBJ2-1; 7 nucleotides align to TRBD2. The CDR3 is made up of 15 amino acids. Trimming cost V 4 bases and J 8 bases; bases outside gene matches: 11. The V gene's germline CDR1 is SGHTA and CDR2 FQGTGA. The CDR3 here is CASSYRLAGAHEQFF. CDR3 DNA: TGTGCCAGCAGCTACCGACTGGCGGGAGCCCATGAGCAGTTCTTC.